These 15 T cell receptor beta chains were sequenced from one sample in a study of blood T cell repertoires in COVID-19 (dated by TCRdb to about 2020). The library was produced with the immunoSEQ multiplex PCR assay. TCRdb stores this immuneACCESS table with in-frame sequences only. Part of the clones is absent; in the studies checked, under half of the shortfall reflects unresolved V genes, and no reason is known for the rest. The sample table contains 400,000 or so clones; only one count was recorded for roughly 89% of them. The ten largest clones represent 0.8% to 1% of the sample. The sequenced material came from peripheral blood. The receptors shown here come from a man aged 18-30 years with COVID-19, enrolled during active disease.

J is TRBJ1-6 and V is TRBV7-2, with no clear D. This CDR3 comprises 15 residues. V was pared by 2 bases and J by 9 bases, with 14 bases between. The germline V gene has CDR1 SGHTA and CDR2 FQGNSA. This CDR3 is CASSLNAGEGSPLHF. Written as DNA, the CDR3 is TGTGCCAGCAGCTTAAATGCCGGGGAAGGTTCACCCCTCCACTTT.

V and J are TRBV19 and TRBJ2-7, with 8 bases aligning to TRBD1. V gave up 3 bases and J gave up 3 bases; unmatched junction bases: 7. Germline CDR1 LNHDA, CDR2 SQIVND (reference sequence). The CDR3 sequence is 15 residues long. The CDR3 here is CASSIMAGGDYEQYF. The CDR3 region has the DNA TGTGCCAGTAGTATTATGGCAGGGGGCGACTACGAGCAGTACTTC.

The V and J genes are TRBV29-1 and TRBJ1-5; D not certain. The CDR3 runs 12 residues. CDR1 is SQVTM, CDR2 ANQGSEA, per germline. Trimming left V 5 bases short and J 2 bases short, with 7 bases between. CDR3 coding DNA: TGCAGCGTTAGAACGGGCAATCAGCCCCAGCATTTT. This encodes CSVRTGNQPQHF.

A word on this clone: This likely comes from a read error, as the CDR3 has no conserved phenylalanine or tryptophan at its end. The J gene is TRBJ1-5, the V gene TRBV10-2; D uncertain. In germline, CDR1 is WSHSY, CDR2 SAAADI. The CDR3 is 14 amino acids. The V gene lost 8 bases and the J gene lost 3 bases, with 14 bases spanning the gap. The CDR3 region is CASRGIQNNQPQHL. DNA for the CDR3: TGCGCCAGCCGGGGAATTCAGAACAATCAGCCCCAGCATCTT.

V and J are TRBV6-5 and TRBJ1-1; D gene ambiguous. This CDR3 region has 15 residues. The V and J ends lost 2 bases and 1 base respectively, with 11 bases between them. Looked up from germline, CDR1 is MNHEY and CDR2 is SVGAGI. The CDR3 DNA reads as TGTGCCAGCAGTTACGTCCAGACACAGAACACTGAAGCTTTCTTT. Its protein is CASSYVQTQNTEAFF.

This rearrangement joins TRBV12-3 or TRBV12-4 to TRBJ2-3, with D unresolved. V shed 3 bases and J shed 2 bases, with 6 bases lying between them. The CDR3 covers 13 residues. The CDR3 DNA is TGTGCCAGCAGTTTGGGCAACACAGATACGCAGTATTTT. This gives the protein CASSLGNTDTQYF.

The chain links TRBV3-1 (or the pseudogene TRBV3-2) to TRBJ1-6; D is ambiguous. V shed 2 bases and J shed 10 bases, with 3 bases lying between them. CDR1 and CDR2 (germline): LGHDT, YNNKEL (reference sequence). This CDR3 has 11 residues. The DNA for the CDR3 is TGTGCCAGCAGCCAACGGTCACCCCTCCACTTT. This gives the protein CASSQRSPLHF.

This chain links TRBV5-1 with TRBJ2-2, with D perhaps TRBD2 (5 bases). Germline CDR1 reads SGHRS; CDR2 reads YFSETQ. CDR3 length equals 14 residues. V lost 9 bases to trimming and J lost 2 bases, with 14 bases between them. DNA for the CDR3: TGCGCCACCCGAGAGAGGGTAAACACCGGGGAGCTGTTTTTT. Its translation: CATRERVNTGELFF. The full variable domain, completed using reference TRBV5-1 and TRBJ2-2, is KAGVTQTPRYLIKTRGQQVTLSCSPISGHRSVSWYQQTPGQGLQFLFEYFSETQRNKGNFPGRFSGRQFSNSRSEMNVSTLELGDSALYLCATRERVNTGELFFGEGSRLTVL.

In DNA form, the CDR3 reads TGTGCCAGCAGCTCCCAGGGGATCGAGACCCAGTACTTC. This gives the protein CASSSQGIETQYF. The rearrangement joins TRBV7-9 to TRBJ2-5; maybe TRBD1 (6 bases). The germline gives CDR1 SEHNR, CDR2 FQNEAQ (reference sequence). Trimming pared 4 bases from V and 5 bases from J, leaving 11 bases between. The CDR3 contains 13 residues.

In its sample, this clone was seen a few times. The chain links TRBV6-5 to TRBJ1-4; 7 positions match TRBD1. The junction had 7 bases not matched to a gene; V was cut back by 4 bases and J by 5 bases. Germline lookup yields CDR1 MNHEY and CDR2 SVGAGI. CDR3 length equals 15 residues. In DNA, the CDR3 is TGTGCCAGCAGTTCCGAGGGGGCTGAGAATGAAAAACTGTTTTTT. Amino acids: CASSSEGAENEKLFF.

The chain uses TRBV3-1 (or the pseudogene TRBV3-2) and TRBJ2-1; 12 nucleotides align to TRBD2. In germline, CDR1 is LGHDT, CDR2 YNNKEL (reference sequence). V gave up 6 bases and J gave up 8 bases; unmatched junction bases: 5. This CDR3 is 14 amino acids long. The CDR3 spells CASSWTSGVYEQFF. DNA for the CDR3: TGTGCCAGCAGTTGGACTAGCGGGGTCTATGAGCAGTTCTTC.

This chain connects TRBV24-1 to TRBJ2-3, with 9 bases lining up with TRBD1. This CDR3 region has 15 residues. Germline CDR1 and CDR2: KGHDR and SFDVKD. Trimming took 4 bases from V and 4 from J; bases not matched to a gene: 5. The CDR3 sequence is CATSDPGQGADTQYF. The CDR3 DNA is TGTGCCACCAGTGACCCGGGACAGGGAGCAGATACGCAGTATTTT.

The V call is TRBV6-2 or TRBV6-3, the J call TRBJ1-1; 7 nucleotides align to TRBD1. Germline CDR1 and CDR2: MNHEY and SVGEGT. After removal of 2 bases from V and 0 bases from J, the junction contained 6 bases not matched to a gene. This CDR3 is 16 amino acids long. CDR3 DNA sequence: TGTGCCAGCAGTTACCGGGTTGGGACAGTGAACACTGAAGCTTTCTTT. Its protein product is CASSYRVGTVNTEAFF.

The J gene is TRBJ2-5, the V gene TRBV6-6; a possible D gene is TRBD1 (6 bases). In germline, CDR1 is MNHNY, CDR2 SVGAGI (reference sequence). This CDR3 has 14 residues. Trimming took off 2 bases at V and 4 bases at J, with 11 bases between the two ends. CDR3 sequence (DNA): TGTGCCAGCAGTTACGGGGGCAGGGGAGAGACCCAGTACTTC. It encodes CASSYGGRGETQYF.

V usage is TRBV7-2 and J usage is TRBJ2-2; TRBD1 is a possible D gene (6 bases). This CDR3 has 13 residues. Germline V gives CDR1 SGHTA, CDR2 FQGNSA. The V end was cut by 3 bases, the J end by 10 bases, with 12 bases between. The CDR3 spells CASSFYQGLELFF. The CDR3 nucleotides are TGTGCCAGCAGCTTCTATCAGGGGTTGGAGCTGTTTTTT.